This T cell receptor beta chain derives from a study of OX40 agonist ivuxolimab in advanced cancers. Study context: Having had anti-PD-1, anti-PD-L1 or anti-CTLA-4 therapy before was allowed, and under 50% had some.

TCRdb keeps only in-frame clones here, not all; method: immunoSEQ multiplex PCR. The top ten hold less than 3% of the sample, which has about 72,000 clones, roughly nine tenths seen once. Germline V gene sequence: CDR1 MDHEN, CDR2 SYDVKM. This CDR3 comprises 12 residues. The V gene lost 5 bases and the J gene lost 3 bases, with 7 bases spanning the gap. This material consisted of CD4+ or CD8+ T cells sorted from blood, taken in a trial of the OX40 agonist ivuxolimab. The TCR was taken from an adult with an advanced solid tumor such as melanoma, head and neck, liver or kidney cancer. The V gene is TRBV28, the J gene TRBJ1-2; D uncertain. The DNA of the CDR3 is TGTGCCAGCAGTAAGGGATACTATGGCTACACCTTC. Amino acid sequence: CASSKGYYGYTF.